This T cell receptor (beta chain) was identified during a study of blood T cell repertoires in COVID-19. The CDR3 runs 17 residues. Germline loops: CDR1 GTSNPN, CDR2 SVGIG (reference sequence). Trimming removed 3 bases from V and 0 bases from J, with 18 bases in between. Original data processing: Reference gene primers were amplified, and this amplification served to estimate nucleated cell counts. Sequencing used immunoSEQ multiplex PCR; TCRdb keeps in-frame clones, though not all of them. Clone size and V and J calls were adopted from that table, with D and trimming inferred from the DNA. Of around 250,000 clones in the sample, about nine tenths are singletons; the top ten hold roughly 16%.

The J gene is TRBJ1-3, the V gene TRBV30, with D possibly TRBD1 on 5 matching bases. Sequencing used PBMCs or T cells enriched from blood (not recorded which). The source of this sequence is a man in his late teens or twenties who had recovered from COVID-19. The CDR3: CAWSRGEGDPSGNTIYF. The CDR3 DNA sequence: TGTGCCTGGAGCCGAGGGGAGGGCGACCCCTCTGGAAACACCATATATTTT.